Below, 26 T cell receptor beta chains from the same sample are listed, as sequenced in a study of response to subunit inactivated influenza vaccine. TCRdb analysed the RT-PCR reads with MiXCR anew, one entry per CDR3 protein. In the table there are 530,000 or so distinct CDR3 sequences, around 11% of which are singletons. The material was PBMCs from blood, obtained on the day of vaccination. These receptors all come from a man aged 45 to 65 who received an inactivated influenza vaccine.

This clonotype was observed a few times. The chain has TRBV4-2 and TRBJ2-2, with 9 bases aligning to TRBD2. V was clipped by 0 bases and J by 5 bases; unmatched bases: 13. The CDR3 is 19 residues long. From germline, CDR1 is LGHNA and CDR2 YNFKEQ. In DNA, the CDR3 is TGTGCCAGCAGCCAAGATCCGGGCGGGAGCGGGGGGTGGACCGGGGAGCTGTTTTTT. Encoded protein: CASSQDPGGSGGWTGELFF.

This clonotype was found many times. V usage is TRBV29-1 and J usage is TRBJ2-5, with TRBD1 identical over 7 bases. Trimming at V came to 3 bases and at J to 0 bases, leaving 7 bases not matched to a gene. The germline gives CDR1 SQVTM, CDR2 ANQGSEA. This CDR3 has 15 residues. CDR3: CSVDLQGQYQETQYF. The CDR3 DNA is TGCAGCGTTGACCTCCAGGGACAGTACCAAGAGACCCAGTACTTC.

This clonotype has at least ten counts. The chain combines TRBV3-1 with TRBJ2-7; 7 bases are a match to TRBD1. The CDR3 is 15 residues long. V gave up 3 bases and J gave up 4 bases; unmatched junction bases: 9. CDR1 and CDR2 from the germline V gene are LGHDT and YNNKEL (reference sequence). The DNA for the CDR3 is TGTGCCAGCAGCCAGGGACCGGGACAGATTTACGAGCAGTACTTC. It yields the protein CASSQGPGQIYEQYF.

Only a few counts were recorded for this clonotype. J is TRBJ2-5 and V is TRBV29-1; 10 nucleotides agree with TRBD1. Germline CDR1 and CDR2: SQVTM and ANQGSEA. The CDR3 has 15 amino acids. V shed 4 bases, J shed 4 bases, and the junction held 9 bases outside the gene matches. CDR3 nucleotides: TGCAGCGTTGTTCGCGGGACAGGGGTACCAGAGACCCAGTACTTC. This sequence encodes CSVVRGTGVPETQYF.

This rearrangement joins TRBV20-1 to TRBJ2-1; D is unresolved. The CDR3 is made up of 12 amino acids. Deletions cut 3 bases from V and 3 bases from J, with 6 bases between. Germline lookup yields CDR1 DFQATT and CDR2 SNEGSKA (reference sequence). The CDR3 sequence is CSARQDYNEQFF. The CDR3 coding sequence is TGCAGTGCTAGGCAGGACTACAATGAGCAGTTCTTC.

This clonotype was counted many times. The V and J genes are TRBV5-1 and TRBJ1-3, with TRBD1 matching 7 bases. This CDR3 comprises 15 residues. V lost 0 bases, J lost 3 bases, and 3 bases stayed unmatched. CDR1 is SGHRS, CDR2 YFSETQ, per germline. This chain's CDR3 is CASSLGDRDGNTIYF. The CDR3 nucleotides read TGCGCCAGCAGCTTGGGCGACAGGGATGGAAACACCATATATTTT.

This clonotype was detected ten times or more. This chain connects TRBV20-1 to TRBJ1-1, with unresolved D. The CDR3 spans 12 residues. Germline V gives CDR1 DFQATT, CDR2 SNEGSKA (reference sequence). V shed 5 bases and J shed 5 bases, with 12 bases lying between them. The CDR3 nucleotides read TGCAGTGCTGGACGGGATCGTACTGAAGCTTTCTTT. The encoded protein is CSAGRDRTEAFF.

This rearrangement joins TRBV18 to TRBJ2-1, with TRBD2 identical over 11 bases. V lost 3 bases and J lost 9; bases outside the gene matches: 4. The CDR3 totals 14 residues. Germline V gene data show CDR1 as KGHSH and CDR2 as LQKENI. The DNA for the CDR3 is TGTGCCAGCTCACCCAATGGACTAGCGGGTGAGCAGTTCTTC. Translation gives CASSPNGLAGEQFF.

CDR3 loop: CASSLASLAGVNEQFF. In nucleotides, the CDR3 is TGTGCCAGCAGCTTAGCGAGTCTAGCGGGAGTTAATGAGCAGTTCTTC. The rearrangement links TRBV7-2 to TRBJ2-1, with 10 bases fitting TRBD2. CDR1 SGHTA and CDR2 FQGNSA come from the germline V gene. There are 16 residues in the CDR3. Germline trimming cut 0 bases from V and 7 bases from J; bases unmatched to any gene: 6.

This clonotype showed up just a few times. The chain employs TRBV6-5 and TRBJ2-6, with 8 bases identical to TRBD1. The V and J ends lost 3 bases and 3 bases, in that order; junction bases with no gene match: 10. Looked up from germline, CDR1 is MNHEY and CDR2 is SVGAGI. The CDR3 is 18 amino acids. CDR3 loop: CASSYIPRGLNGANVLTF. CDR3 DNA sequence: TGTGCCAGCAGTTATATCCCCAGGGGGCTAAATGGGGCCAACGTCCTGACTTTC.

This clonotype appeared a few times. The V and J genes are TRBV2 and TRBJ2-5; TRBD1 is a possible D gene (5 bases). The CDR3 is 18 residues long. Germline-derived CDR1 and CDR2 are SNHLY and FYNNEI. V dropped 5 bases and J dropped 2 bases, with 24 bases sitting between them. CDR3 region: CASSFLVVGQGQQETQYF. Here the CDR3 DNA reads TGTGCCAGCAGTTTCCTAGTGGTGGGCCAGGGCCAACAAGAGACCCAGTACTTC. Supplemented by reference TRBV2 and TRBJ2-5, the full variable domain reads EPEVTQTPSHQVTQMGQEVILRCVPISNHLYFYWYRQILGQKVEFLVSFYNNEISEKSEIFDDQFSVERPDGSNFTLKIRSTKLEDSAMYFCASSFLVVGQGQQETQYFGPGTRLLVL.

This clonotype was recorded at least ten times. V usage is TRBV7-3 and J usage is TRBJ2-1, with 11 bases fitting TRBD2. The CDR3 consists of 15 residues. Germline assignment: CDR1 SGHTA and CDR2 FQGTGA. With 5 bases clipped from V and 5 bases from J, the junction kept 5 bases outside the gene matches. CDR3 nucleotides: TGTGCCAGCAGCGAGACTAGCGGGAACAACAATGAGCAGTTCTTC. As protein: CASSETSGNNNEQFF.

This clonotype occurred many times. V usage is TRBV27 and J usage is TRBJ1-1, with D perhaps TRBD1 (5 bases). This CDR3 comprises 15 residues. Trimming cost V 3 bases and J 1 base, with 12 bases left between them. Germline V gene lookup returns CDR1 MNHEY and CDR2 SMNVEV (reference sequence). As DNA, the CDR3 is TGTGCCAGCAGTTTTGAAGGGGCGGGGAACACTGAAGCTTTCTTT. Its translation: CASSFEGAGNTEAFF.

This clonotype appeared a few times. The V gene is TRBV11-2, the J gene TRBJ2-3; D remains unclear. This CDR3 comprises 15 residues. The germline gives CDR1 SGHAT, CDR2 FQNNGV. The V end lost 6 bases, the J end lost 5 bases, and 18 bases lay between the germline ends. The CDR3 nucleotides are TGTGCCAGCAGAGTCTTCGGCCCAAGGAGAGATACGCAGTATTTT. Translated: CASRVFGPRRDTQYF.

This clonotype occurred a few times. The chain joins TRBV7-9 to TRBJ1-2; D unresolved. The V gene's germline CDR1 is SEHNR and CDR2 FQNEAQ (reference sequence). The CDR3 sequence is 17 residues long. Trimming shortened V by 5 bases and J by 2 bases, and 21 bases separated the two germline ends. The CDR3 nucleotides read TGTGCCAGCAGCCCCCCCTGGATCGGGGAAAGGAACTATGGCTACACCTTC. It is translated as CASSPPWIGERNYGYTF.

The chain employs TRBV29-1 and TRBJ1-1; perhaps TRBD1 as D (5 bases). Germline V gene data show CDR1 as SQVTM and CDR2 as ANQGSEA. This CDR3 comprises 13 residues. V was pared by 3 bases and J by 6 bases, with 14 bases between. The CDR3 spells CSVDWQGRAEAFF. The CDR3, as DNA: TGCAGCGTTGATTGGCAGGGACGGGCTGAAGCTTTCTTT. Using reference TRBV29-1 and TRBJ1-1 for the parts outside the CDR3, the full variable domain is SAVISQKPSRDICQRGTSLTIQCQVDSQVTMMFWYRQQPGQSLTLIATANQGSEATYESGFVIDKFPISRPNLTFSTLTVSNMSPEDSSIYLCSVDWQGRAEAFFGQGTRLTVV.

This clonotype has just a few counts. The chain recombines TRBV4-1 with TRBJ2-3, with TRBD2 identical over 13 bases. The CDR3 sequence is 19 residues long. Germline loops: CDR1 MGHRA, CDR2 YSYEKL. V trimming: 1 base; J trimming: 5 bases; junction bases outside the gene matches: 12. This CDR3 reads CASSQAERGLAGLGDTQYF. The DNA for the CDR3 is TGCGCCAGCAGCCAAGCGGAAAGGGGACTAGCGGGGCTAGGAGATACGCAGTATTTT.

There are many counts of this clonotype. The V gene is TRBV10-3, the J gene TRBJ2-2; D unclear. Germline CDR1 and CDR2: ENHRY and SYGVKD. The CDR3 sequence is 17 residues long. V dropped 2 bases and J dropped 0 bases, with 13 bases sitting between them. CDR3 in amino acids: CAISERHRYTNTGELFF. The CDR3, as DNA: TGTGCCATCAGTGAGCGACACCGATATACGAACACCGGGGAGCTGTTTTTT.

Many counts were recorded for this clonotype. The J gene is TRBJ2-7, the V gene TRBV20-1; D gene unclear. Germline lookup yields CDR1 DFQATT and CDR2 SNEGSKA (reference sequence). The CDR3 sequence is 13 residues long. The V and J ends lost 2 bases and 0 bases respectively, with 8 bases between them. CDR3 bases: TGCAGTGCTAGAAGCATTGACTCCTACGAGCAGTACTTC. This gives the protein CSARSIDSYEQYF.

The gene calls are TRBV28 and TRBJ2-7; weak D call: TRBD2 (6 bases). V was pared by 1 base and J by 3 bases, with 19 bases between. CDR1 and CDR2 (germline): MDHEN, SYDVKM. CDR3 length equals 17 residues. The CDR3 nucleotides read TGTGCCAGCAGTTTATCTAAAATCTGGGGAGGCGGCTACGAGCAGTACTTC. Protein sequence: CASSLSKIWGGGYEQYF.

The sample holds a few counts of this clonotype. The V call is TRBV9, the J call TRBJ2-1, with 12 bases identical to TRBD1. The V gene's germline CDR1 is SGDLS and CDR2 YYNGEE. This CDR3 spans 16 amino acids. V was pared by 0 bases and J by 8 bases, with 6 bases of the junction left unmatched. In DNA, the CDR3 is TGTGCCAGCAGCGTAGCTACGGGGACAGGGGGCGATGAGCAGTTCTTC. The encoded protein is CASSVATGTGGDEQFF. The whole variable domain, remainder taken from reference TRBV9 and TRBJ2-1, is DSGVTQTPKHLITATGQRVTLRCSPRSGDLSVYWYQQSLDQGLQFLIQYYNGEERAKGNILERFSAQQFPDLHSELNLSSLELGDSALYFCASSVATGTGGDEQFFGPGTRLTVL.

This clonotype was counted many times. The rearrangement links TRBV7-2 to TRBJ1-6, with D hard to call. Germline values: CDR1 SGHTA, CDR2 FQGNSA. V dropped 0 bases and J dropped 10 bases, with 13 bases sitting between them. The CDR3 is 15 residues long. CDR3 DNA: TGTGCCAGCAGCTTAGCGGAGGGAATAAGGTCACCCCTCCACTTT. This translates into CASSLAEGIRSPLHF.

This clonotype was counted at least ten times. The chain uses TRBV4-2 and TRBJ2-2; 9 nucleotides match TRBD1. The trim removed 2 bases at V and 7 bases at J, leaving 14 bases unmatched. This CDR3 contains 18 residues. Germline lookup yields CDR1 LGHNA and CDR2 YNFKEQ. CDR3 DNA sequence: TGTGCCAGCAGCCAAACGTTCCCCGGGACAGGGTGGATCGGGGAGCTGTTTTTT. Translation gives CASSQTFPGTGWIGELFF.

The gene calls are TRBV7-9 and TRBJ1-3; 7 nucleotides agree with TRBD1. J was trimmed by 3 bases and V by 3 bases; bases with no gene match: 2. From germline, CDR1 is SEHNR and CDR2 FQNEAQ (reference sequence). The CDR3 contains 14 residues. This CDR3 reads CASSFTGVGNTIYF. The CDR3 DNA reads TGTGCCAGCAGCTTTACAGGGGTTGGAAACACCATATATTTT.

The chain joins TRBV12-3 or TRBV12-4 to TRBJ2-6; TRBD2 might be the D (6 bases). V gave up 1 base and J gave up 1 base, with 14 bases separating them. The CDR3 runs to 18 residues. CDR3 protein: CASSLGTLAASGANVLTF. As DNA, the CDR3 is TGTGCCAGCAGTTTAGGAACCTTAGCGGCTTCTGGGGCCAACGTCCTGACTTTC.

In its sample, this clonotype was seen a few times. The rearrangement uses TRBV9 and TRBJ2-5; D perhaps matches TRBD1 (6 bases). CDR3 length: 13 residues. The germline CDR1 and CDR2 sequences are SGDLS and YYNGEE. V lost 5 bases, J lost 7 bases, and 15 bases lay in between. The DNA for the CDR3 is TGTGCCAGCAGGGGACACAGGGATGGGACCCAGTACTTC. Residues: CASRGHRDGTQYF.